Shown below are 13 T cell receptor beta chains from a single sample sequenced in a study of T cells in localized non-small cell lung cancer. Profiled with immunoSEQ multiplex PCR; TCRdb holds only in-frame clones, not every one. The data hold roughly 33,000 clones, with around nine tenths observed a single time. The material sequenced was peripheral blood, taken before any cancer treatment. These receptors originate from a woman between 35 and 70 years old with stage I lung adenocarcinoma.

This chain links TRBV6-1 with TRBJ1-6; tentative D call: TRBD1 (5 bases). Between the trimmed V and J ends, which lost 10 bases and 8 bases, there was a span of 15 bases. This CDR3 spans 13 amino acids. Germline CDR1 reads MNHNS; CDR2 reads SASEGT. DNA of the CDR3: TGTGCCATCCTAGGTGGGGGACATTCACCCCTCCACTTT. Translation gives CAILGGGHSPLHF.

The chain links TRBV4-1 to TRBJ2-7; D gene ambiguous. V was pared by 0 bases and J by 4 bases, with 16 bases between. Germline V CDR1 and CDR2: MGHRA, YSYEKL. The length of the CDR3 is 16 residues. CDR3 protein: CASSQERVGKSYEQYF. The CDR3 coding sequence is TGCGCCAGCAGCCAAGAAAGGGTTGGGAAGTCATACGAGCAGTACTTC.

The J gene is TRBJ1-4, the V gene TRBV19; TRBD1 is a possible D gene (5 bases). CDR3 length: 15 residues. V gave up 5 bases and J gave up 10 bases, with 20 bases separating them. Germline CDR1 reads LNHDA; CDR2 reads SQIVND (reference sequence). The CDR3 here is CASSPRGPGRGKLFF. The DNA for the CDR3 is TGTGCCAGTAGTCCCCGGGGACCCGGCCGAGGAAAACTGTTTTTT.

The chain joins TRBV6-1 to TRBJ2-7; D is ambiguous. This CDR3 contains 13 residues. CDR1 and CDR2 (germline): MNHNS, SASEGT. Trimming pared 4 bases from V and 3 bases from J, leaving 10 bases between. CDR3 residues: CASSVLGSYEQYF. The CDR3 nucleotides read TGTGCCAGCAGTGTTCTGGGCAGCTACGAGCAGTACTTC.

The count of this clone is one. CDR3 DNA: TGTGCCAGTAGTCCTTGGAGGGGTGGCAGGTTATCCACTGAAGCTTTCTTT. Amino acid sequence: CASSPWRGGRLSTEAFF. The rearrangement uses TRBV19 and TRBJ1-1, with D perhaps TRBD1 (5 bases). The CDR3 runs to 17 residues. V lost 5 bases and J lost 4, with 23 bases in between. CDR1 is LNHDA, CDR2 SQIVND, per germline (reference sequence).

The chain recombines TRBV7-6 with TRBJ1-3; possible D gene TRBD1, 5 bases. V was clipped by 6 bases and J by 8 bases, with 14 bases between them. The CDR3 sequence is 13 residues long. The V gene's germline CDR1 is SGHVS and CDR2 FNYEAQ. CDR3 nucleotide sequence: TGTGCCAGCAGTTCCCCTATGGGGGACACCATATATTTT. Amino acid sequence: CASSSPMGDTIYF.

This clone was found once. The chain employs TRBV6-5 and TRBJ1-5; D is ambiguous. Trimming cost V 6 bases and J 0 bases, with 3 bases left between them. The germline V gene has CDR1 MNHEY and CDR2 SVGAGI. The CDR3 extends over 12 amino acids. The CDR3 DNA follows: TGTGCCAGCAGGGCTAGCAATCAGCCCCAGCATTTT. Translation gives CASRASNQPQHF.

The chain has TRBV27 and TRBJ2-5; TRBD1 might be the D (6 bases). V was clipped by 3 bases and J by 1 base, with 9 bases between them. The CDR3 covers 14 residues. From germline, CDR1 is MNHEY and CDR2 SMNVEV (reference sequence). The CDR3 region has the DNA TGTGCCAGCAGTTTTGGGACAAGCCAAGAGACCCAGTACTTC. It codes for CASSFGTSQETQYF.

The chain employs TRBV5-4 and TRBJ2-3, with 8 positions matching TRBD2. V was clipped by 4 bases and J by 0 bases; unmatched bases: 7. The CDR3 is 16 residues long. Germline CDR1 is SGHNT and CDR2 is YYREEE (reference sequence). CDR3 nucleotides: TGTGCCAGCAGCCCGACGGGGGGGACTAGCACAGATACGCAGTATTTT. Residues: CASSPTGGTSTDTQYF.

The CDR3 DNA reads as TGCAGTGCCGAACTTAACTATGGCTACACCTTC. Translation: CSAELNYGYTF. J is TRBJ1-2 and V is TRBV20-1; D unclear. CDR1 and CDR2 (germline): DFQATT, SNEGSKA (reference sequence). Between the trimmed V and J ends, which lost 6 bases and 1 base, there was a span of 6 bases. This CDR3 has 11 residues.

The CDR3 DNA is TGCGCCAGCAGTGATTCTAGCGGAGGGCAGAAGTACTTC. This gives the protein CASSDSSGGQKYF. The V and J genes are TRBV10-1 and TRBJ2-7; 7 bases match TRBD2. The junction had 10 bases not matched to a gene; V was cut back by 3 bases and J by 11 bases. CDR1 and CDR2 (germline): WNHNN, SYGVQD (reference sequence). This CDR3 spans 13 amino acids.

The CDR3 region has the DNA TGCGCCAGCAGCCCGACAGGGGTCACTGAAGCTTTCTTT. It codes for CASSPTGVTEAFF. The rearrangement uses TRBV4-1 and TRBJ1-1; 8 nucleotides align to TRBD1. The CDR3 totals 13 residues. Per germline, CDR1 MGHRA and CDR2 YSYEKL. Unmatched junction bases numbered 2, after V lost 4 bases and J lost 4 bases.

This chain links TRBV11-3 with TRBJ2-7; tentatively, D is TRBD1 (6 bases). V was cut by 5 bases and J by 0 bases, with 17 bases left in between. CDR1 SGHNT and CDR2 YENEEA come from the germline V gene. CDR3 length: 16 residues. The DNA for the CDR3 is TGTGCCAGCAGCCCCAGGACAGACCCGCTCTCCTACGAGCAGTACTTC. This gives the protein CASSPRTDPLSYEQYF.